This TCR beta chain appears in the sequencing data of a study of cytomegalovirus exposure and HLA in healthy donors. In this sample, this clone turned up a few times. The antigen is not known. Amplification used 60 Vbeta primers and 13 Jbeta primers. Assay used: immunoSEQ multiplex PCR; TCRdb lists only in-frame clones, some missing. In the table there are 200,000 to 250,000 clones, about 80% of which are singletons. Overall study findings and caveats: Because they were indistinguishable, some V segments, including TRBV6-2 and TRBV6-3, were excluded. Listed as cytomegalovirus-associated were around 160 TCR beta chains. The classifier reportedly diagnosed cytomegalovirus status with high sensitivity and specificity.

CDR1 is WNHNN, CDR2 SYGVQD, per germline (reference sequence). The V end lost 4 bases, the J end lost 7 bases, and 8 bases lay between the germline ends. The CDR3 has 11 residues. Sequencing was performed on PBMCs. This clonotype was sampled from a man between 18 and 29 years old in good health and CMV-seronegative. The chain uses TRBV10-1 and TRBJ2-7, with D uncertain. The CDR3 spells CASSATGEQYF. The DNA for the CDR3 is TGCGCCAGCAGTGCGACGGGTGAGCAGTACTTC.